The sequence of this T cell receptor beta chain was determined in a study of blood T cell repertoires in COVID-19 (dated by TCRdb to between 2020 and 2021). About the study as a whole: Collaborator samples came from the United States, Italy and Spain and covered acute and convalescent phases of COVID-19. The material from the prospective study consisted of cDNA or gDNA derived from T cells, B-cell-depleted T cells, or PBMCs. Deeply sampled blood TCRbeta repertoires from subjects exposed to, actively infected with, or recovered from COVID-19 were included in the dataset. The repertoires were made available in a free public database intended to serve as a resource for research on the immune response to SARS-CoV-2. The samples were drawn from two sources: the first 160 participants of the ongoing ImmuneRACE study, and fewer than 1,500 subjects contributed by 6 global collaborators. Sample metadata almost always included a de-identified subject ID, COVID-19 status, age in years and sex. Where available, HLA class I and class II types were taken from metadata supplied by the sample provider and were not determined by assay-based typing. Here is what the overall study found, with its caveats: How much clinical and demographic metadata was included differed by source and by participant, and the metadata was provided uncurated.

The CDR3 contains 13 residues, cysteine and phenylalanine counted. Only the CDR3 portion is preserved as DNA: 39 bases, with reading frame beginning at the first base. Cut back by 3 bases and 5 bases, the V and J ends lie 10 bases apart. The immunoSEQ Assay, a bias-controlled multiplex PCR, was used to amplify TCRbeta CDR3 regions from genomic DNA. The published analysis was carried out like this. Nucleated cell counts per sample were estimated from amplification of reference gene primers within the assay. To quantify the absolute abundance of each unique TCRbeta CDR3 rearrangement, sequence reads were collapsed and filtered. For each sample, productive Simpson clonality was calculated as the square root of Simpson's diversity index across productive rearrangements. TCRdb re-hosts the immuneACCESS table, in-frame sequences only. Its copies lack some clones; in the studies checked, an unresolved V gene accounts for under half of them, and the cause for the rest is not known. V, J and clone size are those of that table, while D and trimming were read from the DNA. The sample table contains about 150,000 clones; only one count was recorded for around 80% of them. The top ten clones comprise more than 7.5% of the sample.

Whole blood was collected in K2EDTA tubes by collaborating institutions according to the institutions' own protocols. For TCRbeta analysis, collaborators shipped samples in one of three forms: frozen whole blood, isolated PBMCs, or DNA extracted from either of those sample types. Turning to this clone: Its antigen has not been determined. The sample holds no much larger clone one base away, and base qualities are not on file.

The origin of this receptor is a woman between 45 and 65 years old with acute or convalescent COVID-19. The rearrangement joined TRBV12-3 or TRBV12-4 to TRBJ1-2; matching of 5 bases hints at TRBD1 as the D gene. Sample: peripheral blood. At the DNA level, the sequence is TGTGCCAGCAGTTTGGGGGGAGGGTATGGCTACACCTTC. Translated, this gives CASSLGGGYGYTF.